The 4 T cell receptor beta chains below come from one sample, sequenced in a study of blood T cell repertoires in COVID-19. Repertoires were generated with immunoSEQ multiplex PCR, while TCRdb's copy carries only in-frame clones and drops some. The table includes hundreds of thousands of clones, more than 75% detected once. The sample taken for sequencing was PBMCs or T cells enriched from blood (not recorded which). Receptors were obtained from a man aged 25 to 45 who had recovered from COVID-19.

The chain combines TRBV4-1 with TRBJ2-1; D may be TRBD2 (6 bases). CDR3 length equals 16 residues. V was trimmed by 1 base and J by 3 bases, leaving 13 bases between them. Germline lookup yields CDR1 MGHRA and CDR2 YSYEKL. The CDR3 bases are TGCGCCAGCAGCCAAGGCGGAGGGACCGACTACAATGAGCAGTTCTTC. This sequence encodes CASSQGGGTDYNEQFF.

This chain uses TRBV24-1 with TRBJ2-1; 10 nucleotides agree with TRBD2. V dropped 2 bases and J dropped 6; count of bases not matched to a gene: 3. Germline V gives CDR1 KGHDR, CDR2 SFDVKD. This CDR3 spans 15 amino acids. This chain's CDR3 is CATSDSRTSGNEQFF. The CDR3 coding sequence is TGTGCCACCAGTGATTCGAGGACTAGCGGCAATGAGCAGTTCTTC.

V usage is TRBV24-1 and J usage is TRBJ2-3; TRBD2 might be the D (5 bases). Trimming removed 5 bases at V and 2 bases at J, with 10 bases between. Germline loops: CDR1 KGHDR, CDR2 SFDVKD. The CDR3 is 14 residues long. CDR3 nucleotides: TGTGCCACCAGTGTCGAGGGAAACACAGATACGCAGTATTTT. Amino acid sequence: CATSVEGNTDTQYF.

The V and J genes are TRBV6-5 and TRBJ2-7; 10 nucleotides agree with TRBD1. Unmatched junction bases numbered 5, after V lost 4 bases and J lost 5 bases. Germline V gene lookup returns CDR1 MNHEY and CDR2 SVGAGI. The CDR3 is made up of 14 amino acids. CDR3 in amino acids: CASSSGQGRNEQYF. Written as DNA, the CDR3 is TGTGCCAGCAGTTCGGGACAGGGGCGCAACGAGCAGTACTTC.